The TCR beta chain under discussion was sequenced for a study of T cells after yellow fever vaccination. Template switching with 5'RACE generated the TCR cDNA and added a universal primer site and UMIs. TCRdb called the 5' RACE reads again in MiXCR, with one record for every CDR3 protein. This table holds some 500,000 distinct CDR3 sequences, approximately 15% found once. This CDR3 has 13 amino acids. Germline V gene lookup returns CDR1 MNHEY and CDR2 SVGAGI. V lost 2 bases and J 4 bases, leaving 6 bases between the germline ends. This specimen consisted of PBMCs, obtained on the day of the yellow fever booster vaccination. The sequence came from a man aged 25 to 45 who received the YFV17D yellow fever vaccine. This chain links TRBV6-5 with TRBJ2-1, with D unresolved. The DNA for the CDR3 is TGTGCCAGCAGTTACCGAGATTACAATGAGCAGTTCTTC. It encodes CASSYRDYNEQFF.